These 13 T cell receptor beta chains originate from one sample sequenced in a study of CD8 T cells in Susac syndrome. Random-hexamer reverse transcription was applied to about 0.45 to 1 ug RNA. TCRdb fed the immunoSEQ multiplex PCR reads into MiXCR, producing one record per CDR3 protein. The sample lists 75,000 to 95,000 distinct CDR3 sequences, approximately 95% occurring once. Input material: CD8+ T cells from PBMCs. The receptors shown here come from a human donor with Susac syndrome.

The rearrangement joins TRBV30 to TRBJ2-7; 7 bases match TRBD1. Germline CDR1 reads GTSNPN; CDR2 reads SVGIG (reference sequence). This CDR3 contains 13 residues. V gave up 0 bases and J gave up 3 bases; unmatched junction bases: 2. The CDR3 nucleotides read TGTGCCTGGAGTGTGTCAGGGGGCTACGAGCAGTACTTC. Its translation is CAWSVSGGYEQYF.

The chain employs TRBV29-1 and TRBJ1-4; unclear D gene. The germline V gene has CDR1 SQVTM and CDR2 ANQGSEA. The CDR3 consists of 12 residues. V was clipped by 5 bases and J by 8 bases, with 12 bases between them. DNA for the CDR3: TGCAGCGTTCTGGACGAGTGGGAAAAACTGTTTTTT. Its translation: CSVLDEWEKLFF.

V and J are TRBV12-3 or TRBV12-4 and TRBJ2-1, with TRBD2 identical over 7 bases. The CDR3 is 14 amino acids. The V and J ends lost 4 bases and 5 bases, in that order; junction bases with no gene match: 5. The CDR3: CASSSWGGDNEQFF. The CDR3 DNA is TGTGCCAGCAGTTCCTGGGGAGGGGACAATGAGCAGTTCTTC.

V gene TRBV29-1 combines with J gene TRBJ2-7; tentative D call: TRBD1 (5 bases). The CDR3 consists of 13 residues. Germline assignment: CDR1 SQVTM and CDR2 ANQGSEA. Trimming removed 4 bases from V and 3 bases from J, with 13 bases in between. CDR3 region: CSVVAGSGYEQYF. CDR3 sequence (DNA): TGCAGCGTTGTAGCAGGGTCGGGCTACGAGCAGTACTTC.

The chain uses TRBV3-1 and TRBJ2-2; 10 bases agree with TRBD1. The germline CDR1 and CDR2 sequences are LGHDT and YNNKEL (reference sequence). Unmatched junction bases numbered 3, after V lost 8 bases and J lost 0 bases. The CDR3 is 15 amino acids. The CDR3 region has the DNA TGTGCCAGCGGGACAGGGGTTGCGAACACCGGGGAGCTGTTTTTT. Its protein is CASGTGVANTGELFF.

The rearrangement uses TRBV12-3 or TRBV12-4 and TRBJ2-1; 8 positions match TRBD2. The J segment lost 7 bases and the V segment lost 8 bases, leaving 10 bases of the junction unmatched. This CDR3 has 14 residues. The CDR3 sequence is CASLTAGVMNEQFF. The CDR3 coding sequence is TGTGCCAGCCTCACAGCGGGAGTAATGAATGAGCAGTTCTTC.

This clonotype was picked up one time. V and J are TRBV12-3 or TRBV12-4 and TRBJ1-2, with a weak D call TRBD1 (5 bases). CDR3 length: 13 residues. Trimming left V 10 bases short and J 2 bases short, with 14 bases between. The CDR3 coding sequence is TGTGCCACCTCGGGGGAAAGGAACTATGGCTACACCTTC. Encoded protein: CATSGERNYGYTF.

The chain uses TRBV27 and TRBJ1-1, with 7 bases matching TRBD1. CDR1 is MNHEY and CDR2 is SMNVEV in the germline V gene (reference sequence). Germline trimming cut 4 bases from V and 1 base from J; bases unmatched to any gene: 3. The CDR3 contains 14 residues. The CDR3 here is CASSYQGGNTEAFF. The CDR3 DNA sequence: TGTGCCAGCAGTTATCAGGGGGGGAACACTGAAGCTTTCTTT.

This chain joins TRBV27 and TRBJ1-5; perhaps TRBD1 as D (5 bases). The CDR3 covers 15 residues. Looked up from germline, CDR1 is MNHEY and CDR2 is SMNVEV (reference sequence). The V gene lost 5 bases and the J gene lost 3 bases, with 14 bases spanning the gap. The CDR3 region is CASSPRWGDNQPQHF. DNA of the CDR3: TGTGCCAGCAGTCCCCGCTGGGGGGACAATCAGCCCCAGCATTTT.

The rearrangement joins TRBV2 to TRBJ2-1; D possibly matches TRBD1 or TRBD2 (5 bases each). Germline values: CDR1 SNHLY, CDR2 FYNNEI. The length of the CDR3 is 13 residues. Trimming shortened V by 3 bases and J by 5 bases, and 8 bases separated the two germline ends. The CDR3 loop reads CASSDGTNNEQFF. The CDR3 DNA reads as TGTGCCAGCAGTGACGGGACCAACAATGAGCAGTTCTTC.

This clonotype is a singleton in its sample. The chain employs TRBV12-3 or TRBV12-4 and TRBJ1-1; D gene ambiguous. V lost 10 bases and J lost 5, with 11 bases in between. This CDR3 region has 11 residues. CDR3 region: CAIKGTTEAFF. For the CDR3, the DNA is TGTGCCATCAAGGGTACGACTGAAGCTTTCTTT.

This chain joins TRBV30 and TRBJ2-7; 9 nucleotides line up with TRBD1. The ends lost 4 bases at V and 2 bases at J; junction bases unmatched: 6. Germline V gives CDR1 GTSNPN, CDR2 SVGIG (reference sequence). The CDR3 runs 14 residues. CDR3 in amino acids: CAWNTGTGTYEQYF. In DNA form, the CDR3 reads TGTGCCTGGAACACCGGGACAGGGACCTACGAGCAGTACTTC.

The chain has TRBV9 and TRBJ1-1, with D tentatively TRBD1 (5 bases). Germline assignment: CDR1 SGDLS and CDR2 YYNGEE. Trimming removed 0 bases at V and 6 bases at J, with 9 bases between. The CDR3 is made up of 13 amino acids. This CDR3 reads CASSVGWGPEAFF. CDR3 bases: TGTGCCAGCAGCGTAGGGTGGGGACCTGAAGCTTTCTTT.